The 12 T cell receptor beta chains below come from one sample, sequenced in a study of identical twins. Each CDR3 protein is one row after TCRdb ran MiXCR on the 5' RACE reads. The table shows 1.5 million to 2 million distinct CDR3 sequences, with roughly a third occurring only once. Sequencing input: cord blood. The receptors were gathered from a newborn girl in good health.

The rearrangement joins TRBV28 to TRBJ2-1; TRBD2 agrees at 8 bases. The V segment lost 4 bases and the J segment 10 bases; nucleotides outside the gene matches: 12. The V gene's germline CDR1 is MDHEN and CDR2 SYDVKM. The CDR3 spans 15 residues. CDR3 region: CASSSRVKREREQFF. DNA for the CDR3: TGTGCCAGCAGTTCCAGGGTTAAGCGGGAGCGGGAGCAGTTCTTC.

This chain joins TRBV30 and TRBJ2-5; D is perhaps TRBD2 (5 bases). Trimming took 5 bases from V and 4 from J, leaving 5 bases between them. The germline V gene encodes CDR1 GTSNPN and CDR2 SVGIG (reference sequence). This CDR3 is built from 10 residues. Written as DNA, the CDR3 is TGTGCCTGGGGAGGAGAGACCCAGTACTTC. It specifies CAWGGETQYF.

The V and J genes are TRBV4-2 and TRBJ2-5, with a weak D call TRBD2 (5 bases). Trimming took 0 bases from V and 5 from J, leaving 13 bases between them. Germline V gives CDR1 LGHNA, CDR2 YNFKEQ. The CDR3 covers 15 residues. CDR3 amino acids: CASSQDERGRETQYF. In DNA form, the CDR3 reads TGTGCCAGCAGCCAAGATGAGAGAGGGCGGGAGACCCAGTACTTC.

This clonotype came up a few times. The chain carries TRBV28 and TRBJ1-2; D may be TRBD1 (6 bases). V was pared by 1 base and J by 6 bases, with 18 bases between. The germline V gene has CDR1 MDHEN and CDR2 SYDVKM. The CDR3 contains 16 residues. The CDR3 sequence is CASSLSPGRGLDGYTF. CDR3 bases: TGTGCCAGCAGTTTATCCCCGGGGCGGGGGCTTGATGGCTACACCTTC.

The chain links TRBV5-1 to TRBJ2-1; the match to TRBD2 covers 11 bases. The CDR3 length is 13 residues. With V trimmed by 4 bases and J by 14 bases, 8 bases remained unmatched. Germline V CDR1 and CDR2: SGHRS, YFSETQ. The DNA for the CDR3 is TGCGCCAGCAGCAGTCTACTAGCGGGGGACAAGTTCTTC. Protein: CASSSLLAGDKFF.

This clonotype came up a few times. The chain employs TRBV25-1 and TRBJ1-2; 11 bases are shared with TRBD1. The CDR3 is 18 residues long. After removal of 0 bases from V and 2 bases from J, the junction contained 8 bases not matched to a gene. From germline, CDR1 is MGHDK and CDR2 SYGVNS. The CDR3 reads CASSEYGSWTGGNYGYTF. DNA of the CDR3: TGTGCCAGCAGTGAATATGGGTCGTGGACAGGGGGCAACTATGGCTACACCTTC.

The J gene is TRBJ2-1, the V gene TRBV4-1; a weak D match, TRBD2 (7 bases). The V gene's germline CDR1 is MGHRA and CDR2 YSYEKL. There are 16 residues in the CDR3. Trimming cost V 1 base and J 6 bases, with 16 bases left between them. CDR3 DNA sequence: TGCGCCAGCAGCCAAGGTGGTAGGGGGGGGGTCAATGAGCAGTTCTTC. Its translation is CASSQGGRGGVNEQFF.

This clonotype was observed a few times. The V and J genes are TRBV20-1 and TRBJ2-7; no clear D. Per germline, CDR1 DFQATT and CDR2 SNEGSKA (reference sequence). The CDR3 spans 13 residues. V was clipped by 3 bases and J by 2 bases, with 11 bases between them. The CDR3 DNA sequence: TGCAGTGCTAGCCCAGGTACTACCTACGAGCAGTACTTC. It is translated as CSASPGTTYEQYF.

This chain joins TRBV28 and TRBJ1-5, with 10 nucleotides matching TRBD1. The CDR3 totals 17 residues. Germline V CDR1 and CDR2: MDHEN, SYDVKM. The ends lost 5 bases at V and 7 bases at J; junction bases unmatched: 14. This chain's CDR3 is CASSTPIRDRGRQPQHF. The CDR3 nucleotides are TGTGCCAGCAGTACACCGATCCGGGACAGGGGAAGACAGCCCCAGCATTTT.

This rearrangement joins TRBV20-1 to TRBJ2-1; TRBD2 matches at 8 bases. The CDR3 length is 15 residues. After removal of 3 bases from V and 4 bases from J, the junction contained 8 bases not matched to a gene. CDR1 is DFQATT and CDR2 is SNEGSKA in the germline V gene (reference sequence). For the CDR3, the DNA is TGCAGTGCTAGGGCCAAGCGGGAGTCGTACAATGAGCAGTTCTTC. Protein product: CSARAKRESYNEQFF.

This clonotype was observed once. Germline and junction disagree at one end, which may indicate a read error. The J gene is TRBJ1-2, the V gene TRBV30; the D gene is possibly TRBD1 (6 bases). This CDR3 is 13 amino acids long. Germline assignment: CDR1 GTSNPN and CDR2 SVGIG (reference sequence). CDR3: CARSVGHNYGYTF. The DNA for the CDR3 is TGTGCCCGGAGTGTGGGACATAACTATGGCTACACCTTC.

The gene calls are TRBV6-1 and TRBJ2-7; D gene unclear. Germline V lookup: CDR1 MNHNS, CDR2 SASEGT. There are 14 residues in the CDR3. V was cut by 3 bases and J by 2 bases, with 11 bases left in between. The CDR3 region is CASSEADPTYEQYF. CDR3 DNA: TGTGCCAGCAGTGAGGCAGATCCAACCTACGAGCAGTACTTC.